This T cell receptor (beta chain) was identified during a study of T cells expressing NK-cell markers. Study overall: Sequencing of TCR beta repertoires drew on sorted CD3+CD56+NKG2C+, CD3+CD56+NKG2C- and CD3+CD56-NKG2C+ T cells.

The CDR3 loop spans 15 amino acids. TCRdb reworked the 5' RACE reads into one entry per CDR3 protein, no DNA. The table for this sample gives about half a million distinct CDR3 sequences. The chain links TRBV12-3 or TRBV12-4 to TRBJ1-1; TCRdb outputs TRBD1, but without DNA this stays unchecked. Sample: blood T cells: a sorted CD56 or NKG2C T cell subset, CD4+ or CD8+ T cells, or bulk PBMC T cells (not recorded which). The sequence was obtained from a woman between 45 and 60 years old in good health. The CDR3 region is CASRPSGTGGAEAFF.